This T cell receptor beta chain was captured in a study of T cell responses to AZD1222 COVID-19 vaccine. In the study overall: Pooled together were second doses at about 4 or about 12 weeks. Study results and limitations: The CD4 TCRs associated with vaccination extended across spike and predominated at 160-218 and 743-854. It was only after the peak T cell response that any repertoires were sampled. Donors skewed white British and female; clonal diversity was possibly underestimated.

Measured with immunoSEQ multiplex PCR; TCRdb has only the in-frame clones, and not every one. The table lists 95,000 to 150,000 clones, around 87% of them singletons. Note on this clone: The antigen is undetermined.

The CDR3 length is 14 residues. Germline CDR1 reads MDHEN; CDR2 reads SYDVKM. Trimming removed 1 base from V and 7 bases from J, with 10 bases in between. This specimen consisted of peripheral blood, obtained on day 0 of AZD1222 vaccination. The rearrangement joins TRBV28 to TRBJ2-2; D possibly corresponds to TRBD2 (6 bases). The sequence was obtained from an adult in good health. Here the CDR3 DNA reads TGTGCCAGCAGTTTATCCGGGACTGGCGGGGAGCTGTTTTTT. This sequence encodes CASSLSGTGGELFF.